A selection of T cell receptor beta chains follows, all from one sample in a study of shared clonotypes between healthy human individuals. Method: immunoSEQ multiplex PCR; TCRdb's copy keeps in-frame clones and lacks some. Among some 980,000 clones, over 75% were seen once, and the ten largest hold about 1.5%. The sequencing input was memory CD4+ T cells sorted from blood. These receptors were obtained from a man aged 18 to 30 in good health. CDR3s include the opening cysteine and the closing phenylalanine or tryptophan.

length	V	CDR3
12	TRBV27	CASIWGWTEAFF
15	TRBV27	CTSSLSTGSSYEQYF
16	TRBV7-2	CASSLGAALAGGELFF
13	TRBV30	CAWDSGANTEAFF
19	TRBV5-1	CASSVGQGSAGTSNQPQHF
18	TRBV11-3	CASSTPYSLYNLNYGYTF
14	TRBV10-3	CAISEGLANEKLFF
15	TRBV2	CASIRDRANTGELFF
14	TRBV6-5	CASSPGLAAKTQYF
14	TRBV28	CASSPGGANYGYTF
15	TRBV4-1	CASSQGSSPSRTQYF
15	TRBV7-2	CASSPPGGLRETQYF
16	TRBV6-5	CASSFPRGDKVNEQFF
15	TRBV2	CASSGQDGSTDTQYF
15	TRBV7-8	CASSAGTGGFNEQYF
14	TRBV30	CASLPGGPRYGYTF
10	TRBV6-1	CASNRNEAFF
14	TRBV7-2	CASSLPRATWGYTF
19	TRBV7-2	CASSLFLFPGKSYNSPLHF
14	TRBV6-1	CASSEAGGSYEQYF
18	TRBV10-1	CASTREWGGVESNQPQHF
13	TRBV7-2	CASSSRVQETQYF
15	TRBV5-1	CASSLDGGLNQPQHF
15	TRBV6-1	CASRSHQRDTDTQYF
13	TRBV7-3	CASSLEGQHEQYF
13	TRBV2	CASSRQENYGYTF
13	TRBV7-2	CASSLGDAGTRVF
16	TRBV28	CASSGERAGGIYGYTF
15	TRBV9	CASSVNDAHPSIQYF
15	TRBV5-6	CASSLLTGNHSPLHF
15	TRBV6-5	CASSSPTGGSYEQYF
11	TRBV20-1	CSARVARSYTF
15	TRBV7-6	CASSLEGASGNTIYF
13	TRBV14	CASSHRRNTEAFF
14	TRBV11-2	CASSLDLASTGYTF
15	TRBV6-5	CASSWGLAGNNEQFF
14	TRBV5-4	CASSLYGGTDTQYF
16	TRBV9	CASSRTSGRFGNEQFF
16	TRBV6-1	CASSERGIVTKNIQYF
15	TRBV5-6	CASSNPSGNAETQYF
17	TRBV2	CASSALGWGLQTDTQYF
12	TRBV5-6	CASSYDSYGYTF
16	TRBV5-1	CASSLIRRRSTDTQYF
16	TRBV5-8	CASSLGTSGVTDTQYF
12	TRBV10-3	CAISAGTGELFF
14	TRBV7-9	CASSPQGGGTEAFF
16	TRBV19	CASSPPEGVGNQPQHF
16	TRBV6-6	CASRRDSDAGANVLTF